These T cell receptor beta chains were read from a single sample in a study of T cells in localized non-small cell lung cancer. Repertoires were generated with immunoSEQ multiplex PCR, while TCRdb's copy carries only in-frame clones and drops some. Among about 2,000 clones, over 20% were seen once, and the ten largest hold about a sixth. The source material was lung tumor tissue, sampled before any cancer treatment. These receptor sequences come from a male donor at least 60 years old with stage II lung adenocarcinoma. The CDR3 runs from the conserved cysteine through the conserved F or W.

J	V	CDR3
TRBJ2-7	TRBV11-3	CASSLTGGGYEQYF
TRBJ2-5	TRBV18	CASSPTTETQYF
TRBJ2-1	TRBV7-2	CASSWGLQKEQFF
TRBJ1-2	TRBV18	CASSPLNQAAGYTF
TRBJ2-2	TRBV19	CASSIYGGALTGELFF
TRBJ2-1	TRBV9	CASSVGLWRPEQFF
TRBJ2-7	TRBV19	CASSMLLAGSYEQYF
TRBJ1-3	TRBV11-3	CASSLQQGAGNTIYF
TRBJ2-1	TRBV11-3	CASSLIPGTLDEQFF
TRBJ2-5	TRBV11-3	CASSLTDTGGTQYF
TRBJ1-2	TRBV6-8	CASSANTGGGWYGYTF
TRBJ2-5	TRBV5-1	CASSLLGSGQETQYF
TRBJ2-3	TRBV11-3	CASSASGQKNVDTQYF
TRBJ2-5	TRBV6-8	CASSFTNGGQETQYF
TRBJ2-3	TRBV9	CASSFPASGFSDTQYF
TRBJ2-5	TRBV14	CASSRQGTATQYF
TRBJ1-1	TRBV30	CAWSSTGAEAFF
TRBJ1-5	TRBV18	CASSPLAGDQPQHF
TRBJ2-7	TRBV7-5	CASSPQGSSYEQYF
TRBJ1-2	TRBV30	CAWSVFAGGTPSF
TRBJ2-7	TRBV14	CASSQTGEQYF
TRBJ2-1	TRBV6-7	CASMKTSGGANEQFF
TRBJ1-3	TRBV11-1	CASSLIGGAGNTIYF
TRBJ1-4	TRBV11-3	CASSLDLGENEKLFF
TRBJ2-5	TRBV23-1	CASSQDQGETQYF
TRBJ2-2	TRBV6-8	CASSYSRIRVAGGELFF
TRBJ1-1	TRBV11-3	CASSWTGGSNTEAFF
TRBJ1-4	TRBV11-3	CASSLFRGANEKLFF
TRBJ2-3	TRBV25-1	CASSAQTGSMQYF
TRBJ2-1	TRBV11-3	CASSQGVLSGSPNEQFF
TRBJ1-5	TRBV11-3	CASSLGQGGQPQHF
TRBJ2-5	TRBV11-3	CASSLVDSAQETQYF
TRBJ1-6	TRBV11-3	CASSFTGGADNSPLHF
TRBJ1-2	TRBV25-1	CASSSAGRDYGYTF
TRBJ2-5	TRBV29-1	CSVVGGTKWETQYF
TRBJ2-7	TRBV9	CASSYPGAEQYF
TRBJ2-3	TRBV6-1	CASSEAPGGPDTQYF
TRBJ1-6	TRBV6-8	CASTGGGRSPLHF
TRBJ2-2	TRBV6-8	CATRPGLAGGPNTGELFF
TRBJ1-2	TRBV11-3	CASSPSLLQGRTNYGYTF
TRBJ1-5	TRBV11-3	CASSIGTGNQPQHF
TRBJ1-1	TRBV6-8	CATSRDMNTEAFF
TRBJ1-5	TRBV11-3	CASSLVSTGVNQPQHF
TRBJ1-1	TRBV29-1	CSVESNAGGTEAFF
TRBJ2-3	TRBV6-8	CASSARADTQYF
TRBJ1-4	TRBV9	CASSGIRGTKEKLFF
TRBJ1-2	TRBV6-8	CASSEFGQGGYGYTF
TRBJ2-3	TRBV28	CASSFGGGQGALQDTQYF
TRBJ1-6	TRBV19	CASSIEGTGDSPLHF
TRBJ1-4	TRBV30	CAWSGASANEKLFF
TRBJ1-1	TRBV12-5	CASTTTGVNTEAFF
TRBJ1-6	TRBV11-3	CASSLRQPNSPLHF
TRBJ1-2	TRBV28	CASSRGQGRDGYTF
TRBJ2-1	TRBV6-1	CASSEEKGLADYNEQFF